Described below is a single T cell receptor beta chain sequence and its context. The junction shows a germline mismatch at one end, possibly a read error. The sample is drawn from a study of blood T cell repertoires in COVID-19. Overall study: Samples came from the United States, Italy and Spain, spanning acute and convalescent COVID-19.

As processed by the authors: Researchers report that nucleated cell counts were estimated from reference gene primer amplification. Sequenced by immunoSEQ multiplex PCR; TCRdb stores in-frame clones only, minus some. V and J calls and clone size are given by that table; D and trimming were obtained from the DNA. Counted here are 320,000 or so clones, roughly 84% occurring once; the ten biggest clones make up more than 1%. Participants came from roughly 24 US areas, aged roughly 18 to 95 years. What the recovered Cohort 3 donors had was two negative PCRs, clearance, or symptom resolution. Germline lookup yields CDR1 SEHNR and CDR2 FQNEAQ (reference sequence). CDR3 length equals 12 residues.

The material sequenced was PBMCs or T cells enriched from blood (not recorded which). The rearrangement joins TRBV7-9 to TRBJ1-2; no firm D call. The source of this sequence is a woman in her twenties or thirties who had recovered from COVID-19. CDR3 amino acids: CASSLAAAFPLF. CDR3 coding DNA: TGTGCCAGCAGCTTAGCGGCCGCTTTCCCCCTCTTC.